Sequencing of this T cell receptor (beta chain) was carried out in a study of T-cell memory formation after mild COVID-19. Study-wide results and caveats: Among contracting clones, CD4+ were mainly CM/EM and CD8+ enriched in EMRA.

The J segment lost 7 bases and the V segment lost 4 bases, leaving 7 bases of the junction unmatched. Germline V gene lookup returns CDR1 SGHRS and CDR2 YFSETQ. The CDR3 contains 13 residues. Amplification by 5'RACE using constant-segment primers produced TCR alpha and TCR beta cDNA libraries that carried sample barcodes and UMIs. MiXCR was run by TCRdb on the 5' RACE reads, yielding one entry per CDR3 protein. Of 350,000 to 500,000 distinct CDR3 sequences in the sample, under 20% are singletons; the top ten hold about 22%. Of note for this clonotype: Its antigen is unknown.

This chain connects TRBV5-1 to TRBJ1-2, with 7 positions matching TRBD1. The sequence derives from a man aged 18 to 30 who had mild COVID-19 (a few samples of this study predate the infection). Cell type and time point are not known. Sequencing was done on a sample of PBMCs or a T cell subset sorted from them (not recorded which). The CDR3 loop reads CASSAQGRGGYTF. For the CDR3, the DNA is TGCGCCAGCAGCGCACAGGGGAGAGGTGGCTACACCTTC.